This entry concerns a single T cell receptor (beta chain). Its antigen has not been determined. No clone much larger than this one lies a single base away; base qualities are absent. These data come from a study of T cell changes during pregnancy in multiple sclerosis (dated by TCRdb to between 2018 and 2020). Regarding the research as a whole: Changes in the T cell repertoire over the course of pregnancy were examined in this study in women with multiple sclerosis.

The germline V gene (reference sequence) provides CDR1 SGHNT and CDR2 YYREEE. Spanning cysteine to phenylalanine, the CDR3 consists of 15 amino acids. The only DNA kept is the CDR3, 45 bases in frame from the first base. At the junction V is shortened by 2 bases and J by 0 bases; bases outside the gene matches: 3. Library construction relied on the immunoSEQ multiplex PCR assay. TCRdb stores this immuneACCESS table with in-frame sequences only. Part of the clones is absent; in the studies checked, under half of the shortfall reflects unresolved V genes, and no reason is known for the rest. This sample comprises tens of thousands of clones, 85% to 95% of them detected only once. 6.8% of the sample rests with the top ten.

Recombination connected TRBV5-4 to TRBJ2-7, with 9 junctional bases fitting TRBD2. Source: CD8+ T cells from peripheral blood mononuclear cells, taken in the third trimester of pregnancy. The origin of this receptor is a female donor with multiple sclerosis, enrolled in a pregnancy study. Read as DNA, the sequence is TGTGCCAGCAGCTTCATAGCGGGGGCCTCCTACGAGCAGTACTTC. It specifies CASSFIAGASYEQYF.